This TCR beta chain was identified in a study of cytomegalovirus exposure and HLA in healthy donors. This clone has only a few counts. PCR amplification relied on 60 Vbeta primers (plus 13 Jbeta primers). Profiled with immunoSEQ multiplex PCR; TCRdb holds only in-frame clones, not every one. The sample comprises about 130,000 clones, approximately 81% of which are singletons, and 1.5% to 2.5% rests with the top ten. V was clipped by 4 bases and J by 6 bases, with 10 bases between them. This CDR3 contains 13 residues. Germline V CDR1 and CDR2: SNHLY, FYNNEI. The chain combines TRBV2 with TRBJ1-5, with D tentatively TRBD1 (6 bases). The sequence was obtained from a man younger than 35 in good health and CMV-seronegative. The sequencing input was PBMCs. For the CDR3, the DNA is TGTGCCAGCAGTGCCGGACAGTCTCAGCCCCAGCATTTT. Protein sequence: CASSAGQSQPQHF.